A single sample is the source of the 19 T cell receptor beta chains below, sequenced in a study of spatial heterogeneity in lung cancer. Each CDR3 protein is one row after TCRdb ran MiXCR on the 5' RACE reads. Among some 22,000 distinct CDR3 sequences listed, more than 5% were seen once. Time point meaning: sample taken at primary tumor resection. The material was PBMCs, obtained at surgery. These receptors all stem from a male donor with early-stage non-small cell lung cancer.

This clonotype was recorded at least ten times. The chain recombines TRBV7-2 with TRBJ1-5; D gene ambiguous. CDR3 size: 13 residues. V was cut by 4 bases and J by 7 bases, with 11 bases left in between. Germline CDR1 SGHTA, CDR2 FQGNSA. CDR3 amino acids: CASSSRNFQPQHF. The CDR3 DNA follows: TGTGCCAGCAGCTCCAGAAATTTCCAGCCCCAGCATTTT.

This clonotype was observed at least ten times. V usage is TRBV27 and J usage is TRBJ1-3; D is uncertain. The V gene's germline CDR1 is MNHEY and CDR2 SMNVEV (reference sequence). The CDR3 is 14 residues long. V lost 1 base and J 2 bases, leaving 6 bases between the germline ends. CDR3 bases: TGTGCCAGCAGTTTATATGGGCCTGGAAACACCATATATTTT. Protein: CASSLYGPGNTIYF.

This clonotype has at least ten counts. The chain joins TRBV20-1 to TRBJ2-3; possibly TRBD1 for D (5 bases). This CDR3 has 15 amino acids. CDR1 is DFQATT and CDR2 is SNEGSKA in the germline V gene (reference sequence). The V end lost 4 bases, the J end lost 4 bases, and 18 bases lay between the germline ends. The CDR3 DNA is TGCAGTGCTAAGGTGGGGCAAGGGTTGGCAGATACGCAGTATTTT. Translation: CSAKVGQGLADTQYF.

The table lists this clonotype with many counts. The chain is built from TRBV12-3 or TRBV12-4 and TRBJ2-7; TRBD1 matches 9 bases. Trimming cost V 5 bases and J 6 bases; bases outside gene matches: 5. This CDR3 region has 13 residues. CDR3 bases: TGTGCCAGCAGTCGGGACAGGGATTCCGAGCAGTACTTC. As protein: CASSRDRDSEQYF.

This clonotype was detected ten times or more. The chain employs TRBV6-2 or TRBV6-3 and TRBJ1-5; D gene unclear. The CDR3 consists of 12 residues. V lost 5 bases, J lost 7 bases, and 9 bases lay in between. Germline CDR1 MNHEY, CDR2 SVGEGT. CDR3 sequence: CASSPRGQPQHF. The DNA of the CDR3 is TGTGCCAGCAGTCCGCGAGGCCAGCCCCAGCATTTT.

This clonotype was counted at least ten times. V usage is TRBV5-1 and J usage is TRBJ2-1; 7 nucleotides line up with TRBD1. CDR1 SGHRS and CDR2 YFSETQ come from the germline V gene. The CDR3 totals 14 residues. V lost 2 bases, J lost 5 bases, and 4 bases stayed unmatched. CDR3 in DNA: TGCGCCAGCAGCTTAAACGACAGGGACAATGAGCAGTTCTTC. This translates into CASSLNDRDNEQFF.

This clonotype occurred once. V and J are TRBV20-1 and TRBJ2-3; D might be TRBD1 or TRBD2, each matching 5 bases. CDR1 is DFQATT and CDR2 is SNEGSKA in the germline V gene (reference sequence). Deletions cut 2 bases from V and 1 base from J, with 13 bases between. The CDR3 spans 15 residues. The CDR3 reads CSARRVGDRTDTQYF. In DNA, the CDR3 is TGCAGTGCTAGACGGGTGGGGGACCGCACAGATACGCAGTATTTT.

Many counts were recorded for this clonotype. The chain joins TRBV5-1 to TRBJ1-3; D ambiguous. Germline V CDR1 and CDR2: SGHRS, YFSETQ. Trimming stripped 0 bases from V and 1 base from J, with 8 bases between. The CDR3 has 15 residues. The CDR3 region is CASSLAAASGNTIYF. Written as DNA, the CDR3 is TGCGCCAGCAGCTTGGCGGCAGCGTCTGGAAACACCATATATTTT.

This clonotype was seen repeatedly, ten times or more. The chain combines TRBV28 with TRBJ2-3, with a weak D call TRBD1 (6 bases). Germline V lookup: CDR1 MDHEN, CDR2 SYDVKM. This CDR3 is 16 amino acids long. V lost 9 bases, J lost 0 bases, and 19 bases lay in between. In DNA form, the CDR3 reads TGTGCCAGTGATCCTTACAGGGTCGGGAGCACAGATACGCAGTATTTT. Translating it yields CASDPYRVGSTDTQYF.

This clonotype was seen more than once but under ten times. This chain connects TRBV19 to TRBJ2-1; weak D call: TRBD2 (6 bases). Germline V lookup: CDR1 LNHDA, CDR2 SQIVND (reference sequence). Trimming took 4 bases from V and 9 from J, leaving 13 bases between them. CDR3 length equals 13 residues. Here the CDR3 DNA reads TGTGCCAGTAGTACCCGACCCGGGGGTGAGCAGTTCTTC. Encoded protein: CASSTRPGGEQFF.

Many counts were recorded for this clonotype. The genes are TRBV7-9 and TRBJ1-4; tentative D call: TRBD1 (6 bases). The V gene's germline CDR1 is SEHNR and CDR2 FQNEAQ (reference sequence). The V gene lost 5 bases and the J gene lost 2 bases, with 9 bases spanning the gap. This CDR3 comprises 14 residues. Here the CDR3 reads CASSRGGTNEKLFF. The CDR3 DNA reads as TGTGCCAGCAGCCGCGGGGGCACTAATGAAAAACTGTTTTTT.

In its sample, this clonotype was seen many times. The chain combines TRBV24-1 with TRBJ1-1, with a tentative D call TRBD1 (6 bases). Germline lookup yields CDR1 KGHDR and CDR2 SFDVKD. The CDR3 loop spans 12 amino acids. The germline V and J ends were trimmed by 6 bases and 4 bases, with 8 bases remaining between them. The CDR3 sequence is CATSFRGTEAFF. The CDR3 DNA reads as TGTGCCACCAGTTTCAGGGGCACTGAAGCTTTCTTT.

This clonotype was counted at least ten times. The chain combines TRBV6-6 with TRBJ2-7, with 8 bases fitting TRBD2. V shed 5 bases, J shed 6 bases, and the junction held 12 bases outside the gene matches. The germline V gene has CDR1 MNHNY and CDR2 SVGAGI (reference sequence). The CDR3 extends over 15 amino acids. The CDR3 DNA reads as TGTGCCAGCAGTGACCCCGGGACTAGAAGGGTCGAGCAGTACTTC. Protein product: CASSDPGTRRVEQYF.

As to this clonotype: This may arise from a read error, as a much more abundant clone is one base away. The V gene is TRBV6-6, the J gene TRBJ2-5; the match to TRBD2 covers 7 bases. This CDR3 has 14 amino acids. With 6 bases clipped from V and 4 bases from J, the junction kept 8 bases outside the gene matches. Germline V lookup: CDR1 MNHNY, CDR2 SVGAGI (reference sequence). In DNA, the CDR3 is TGTGCCAGCAGGGCCGAGACTAGCCTAGAGACCCAGTACTTC. Translation gives CASRAETSLETQYF.

This clonotype was picked up many times. J is TRBJ2-2 and V is TRBV12-3 or TRBV12-4; 9 bases are a match to TRBD2. V trimming: 3 bases; J trimming: 6 bases; junction bases outside the gene matches: 8. This CDR3 comprises 16 residues. CDR3 residues: CASSFETSGGPGELFF. In DNA form, the CDR3 reads TGTGCCAGCAGTTTCGAGACTAGCGGAGGTCCCGGGGAGCTGTTTTTT.

This clonotype was seen repeatedly, ten times or more. This chain joins TRBV15 and TRBJ2-1; the D gene is possibly TRBD2 (5 bases). The CDR3 length is 15 residues. Trimming took off 2 bases at V and 7 bases at J, with 15 bases between the two ends. Germline CDR1 reads LNHNV; CDR2 reads YYDKDF (reference sequence). The chain's CDR3 is CATSRKWGEGNEQFF. For the CDR3, the DNA is TGTGCCACCAGCAGAAAGTGGGGAGAAGGAAATGAGCAGTTCTTC.

Only a few counts were recorded for this clonotype. The chain carries TRBV19 and TRBJ2-1; the D call may be TRBD1 or TRBD2 (5 bases each). CDR3 length: 14 amino acids. Trimming removed 5 bases at V and 6 bases at J, with 14 bases between. Germline assignment: CDR1 LNHDA and CDR2 SQIVND (reference sequence). CDR3 coding DNA: TGTGCCAGTAGTCTCGTTGGGGGTAGCAATGAGCAGTTCTTC. It translates to CASSLVGGSNEQFF.

This clonotype was picked up many times. The chain uses TRBV12-3 or TRBV12-4 and TRBJ2-1; D gene unclear. The CDR3 covers 11 residues. Trimming stripped 5 bases from V and 4 bases from J, with 3 bases between. CDR3 region: CASSQYNEQFF. Written as DNA, the CDR3 is TGTGCCAGCAGTCAATACAATGAGCAGTTCTTC.

This clonotype occurred many times. The chain carries TRBV6-4 and TRBJ1-2, with D possibly TRBD1 on 5 matching bases. This CDR3 contains 15 residues. V dropped 0 bases and J dropped 6 bases, with 14 bases sitting between them. Germline loops: CDR1 MRHNA, CDR2 SNTAGT. The chain's CDR3 is CASSDSSQGAHGYTF. CDR3 nucleotide sequence: TGTGCCAGCAGTGACTCAAGCCAGGGAGCACATGGCTACACCTTC.